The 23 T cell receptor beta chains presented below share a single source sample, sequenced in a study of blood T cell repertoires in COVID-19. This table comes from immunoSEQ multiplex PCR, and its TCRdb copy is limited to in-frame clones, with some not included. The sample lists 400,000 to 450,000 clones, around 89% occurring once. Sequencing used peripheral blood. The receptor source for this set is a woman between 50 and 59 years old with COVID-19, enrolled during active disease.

CDR3 coding DNA: TGTGCCAGCAGTGACCCGTCAGTCTCTGGGGCCAACGTCCTGACTTTC. This codes for CASSDPSVSGANVLTF. The gene calls are TRBV6-4 and TRBJ2-6; D ambiguous. The germline gives CDR1 MRHNA, CDR2 SNTAGT. V gave up 2 bases and J gave up 0 bases, with 8 bases separating them. The CDR3 extends over 16 amino acids.

The DNA for the CDR3 is TGCGCCAGCAAGACGACAGGCCTTACTAGCACAGATACGCAGTATTTT. Protein product: CASKTTGLTSTDTQYF. The rearrangement joins TRBV5-1 to TRBJ2-3, with a weak D call TRBD1 (6 bases). V was cut by 6 bases and J by 0 bases, with 17 bases left in between. Germline V gene sequence: CDR1 SGHRS, CDR2 YFSETQ. The CDR3 has 16 residues.

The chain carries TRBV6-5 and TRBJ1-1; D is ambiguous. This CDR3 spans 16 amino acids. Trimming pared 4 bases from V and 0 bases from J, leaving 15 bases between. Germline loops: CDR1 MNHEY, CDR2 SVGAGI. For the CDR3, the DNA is TGTGCCAGCAGTTTACTTGCGGGTGGGATGAACACTGAAGCTTTCTTT. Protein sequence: CASSLLAGGMNTEAFF.

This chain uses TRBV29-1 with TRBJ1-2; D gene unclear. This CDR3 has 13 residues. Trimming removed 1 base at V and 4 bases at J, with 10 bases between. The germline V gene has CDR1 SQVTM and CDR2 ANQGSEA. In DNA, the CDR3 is TGCAGCGTTGAAGTCCAGGAGGGCTATGGCTACACCTTC. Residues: CSVEVQEGYGYTF.

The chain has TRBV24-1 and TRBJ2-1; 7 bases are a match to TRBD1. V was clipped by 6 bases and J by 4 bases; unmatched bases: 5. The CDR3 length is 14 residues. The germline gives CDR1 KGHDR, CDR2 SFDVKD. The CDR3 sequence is CATSSTGRYNEQFF. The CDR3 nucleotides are TGTGCCACCAGTTCGACAGGGCGATACAATGAGCAGTTCTTC.

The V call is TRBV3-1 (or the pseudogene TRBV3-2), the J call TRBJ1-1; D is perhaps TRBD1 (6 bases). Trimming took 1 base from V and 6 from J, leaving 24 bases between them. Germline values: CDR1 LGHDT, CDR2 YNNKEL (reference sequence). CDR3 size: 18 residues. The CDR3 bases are TGTGCCAGCAGCCAAGTCGGAGCTTTTGGACAGCTTCACCCTGAAGCTTTCTTT. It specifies CASSQVGAFGQLHPEAFF.

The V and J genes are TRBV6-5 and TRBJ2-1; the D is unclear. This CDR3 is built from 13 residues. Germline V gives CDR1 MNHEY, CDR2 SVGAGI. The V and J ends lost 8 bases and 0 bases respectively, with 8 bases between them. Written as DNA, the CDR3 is TGTGCCAGCCGAGGAAGCTCCTACAATGAGCAGTTCTTC. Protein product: CASRGSSYNEQFF.

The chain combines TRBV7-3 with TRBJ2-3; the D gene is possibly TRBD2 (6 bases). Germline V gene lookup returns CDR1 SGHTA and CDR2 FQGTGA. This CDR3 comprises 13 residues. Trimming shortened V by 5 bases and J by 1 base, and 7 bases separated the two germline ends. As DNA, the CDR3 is TGTGCCAGCAGCCCGGGGGGCACAGATACGCAGTATTTT. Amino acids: CASSPGGTDTQYF.

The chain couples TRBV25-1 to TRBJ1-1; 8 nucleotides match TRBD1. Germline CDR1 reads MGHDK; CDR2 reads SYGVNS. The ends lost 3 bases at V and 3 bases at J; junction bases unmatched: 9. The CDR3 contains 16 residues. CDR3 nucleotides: TGTGCCAGCAGTGATTCTCGACAGGGGCGCGACACTGAAGCTTTCTTT. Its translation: CASSDSRQGRDTEAFF.

The CDR3 DNA follows: TGTGCCAGCAGTGAGAGCTCCTACAATGAGCAGTTCTTC. Protein product: CASSESSYNEQFF. The chain employs TRBV6-1 and TRBJ2-1, with no clear D. CDR1 and CDR2 from the germline V gene are MNHNS and SASEGT. V shed 3 bases and J shed 0 bases, with 3 bases lying between them. This CDR3 comprises 13 residues.

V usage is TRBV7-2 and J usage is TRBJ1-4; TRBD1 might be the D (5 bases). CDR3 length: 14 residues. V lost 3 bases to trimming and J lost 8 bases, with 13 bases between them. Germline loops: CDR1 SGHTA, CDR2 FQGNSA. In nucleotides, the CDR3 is TGTGCCAGCAGCTTGTCAGGGATCGGCGAAAAACTGTTTTTT. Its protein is CASSLSGIGEKLFF.

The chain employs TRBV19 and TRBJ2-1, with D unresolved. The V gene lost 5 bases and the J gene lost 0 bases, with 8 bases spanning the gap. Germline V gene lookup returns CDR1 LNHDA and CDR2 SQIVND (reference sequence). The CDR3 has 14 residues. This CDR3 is CASSAASSYNEQFF. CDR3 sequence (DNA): TGTGCCAGTAGTGCGGCTAGCTCCTACAATGAGCAGTTCTTC.

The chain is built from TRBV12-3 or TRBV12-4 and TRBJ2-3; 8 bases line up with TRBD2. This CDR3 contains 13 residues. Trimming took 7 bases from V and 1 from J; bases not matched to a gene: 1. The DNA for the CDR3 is TGTGCCAGCACCGGGGGGGGCACAGATACGCAGTATTTT. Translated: CASTGGGTDTQYF.

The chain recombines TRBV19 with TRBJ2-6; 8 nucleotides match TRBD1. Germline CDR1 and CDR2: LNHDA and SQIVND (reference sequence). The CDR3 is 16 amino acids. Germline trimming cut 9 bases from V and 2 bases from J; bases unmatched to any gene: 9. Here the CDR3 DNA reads TGTGCCAGCAACCGTCCAGGGGGCCCTGGGGCCAACGTCCTGACTTTC. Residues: CASNRPGGPGANVLTF.

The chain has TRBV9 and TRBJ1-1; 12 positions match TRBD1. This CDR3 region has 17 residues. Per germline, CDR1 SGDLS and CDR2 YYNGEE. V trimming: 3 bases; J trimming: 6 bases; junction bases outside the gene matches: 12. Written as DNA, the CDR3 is TGTGCCAGCAGCGGAGGAATCGGGACAGGGGGCGTCCCTGAAGCTTTCTTT. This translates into CASSGGIGTGGVPEAFF.

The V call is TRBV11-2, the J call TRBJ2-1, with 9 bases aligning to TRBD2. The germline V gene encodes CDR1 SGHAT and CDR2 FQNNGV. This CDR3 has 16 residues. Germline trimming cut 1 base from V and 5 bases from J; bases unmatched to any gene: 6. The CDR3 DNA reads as TGTGCCAGCAGCTTAGGGCTAGCGGGGTCTCACAATGAGCAGTTCTTC. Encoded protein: CASSLGLAGSHNEQFF.

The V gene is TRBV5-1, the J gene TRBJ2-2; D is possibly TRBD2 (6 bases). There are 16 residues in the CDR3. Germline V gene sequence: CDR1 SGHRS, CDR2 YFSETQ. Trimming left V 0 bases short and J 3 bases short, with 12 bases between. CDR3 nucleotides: TGCGCCAGCAGCTTGGTACGGGGGATCGACACCGGGGAGCTGTTTTTT. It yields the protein CASSLVRGIDTGELFF.

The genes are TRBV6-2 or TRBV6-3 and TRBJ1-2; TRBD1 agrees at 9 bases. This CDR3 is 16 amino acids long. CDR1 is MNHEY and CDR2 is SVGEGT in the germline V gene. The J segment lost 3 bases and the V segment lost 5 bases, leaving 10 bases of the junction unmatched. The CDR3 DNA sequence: TGTGCCAGCAGTGAGACAGGGGGGTATGAAGACTATGGCTACACCTTC. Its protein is CASSETGGYEDYGYTF.

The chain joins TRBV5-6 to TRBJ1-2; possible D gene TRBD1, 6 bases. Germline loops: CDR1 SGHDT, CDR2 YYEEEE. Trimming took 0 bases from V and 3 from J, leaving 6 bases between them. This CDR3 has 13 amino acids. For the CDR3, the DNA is TGTGCCAGCAGCTTGGGACAGGACTATGGCTACACCTTC. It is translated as CASSLGQDYGYTF.

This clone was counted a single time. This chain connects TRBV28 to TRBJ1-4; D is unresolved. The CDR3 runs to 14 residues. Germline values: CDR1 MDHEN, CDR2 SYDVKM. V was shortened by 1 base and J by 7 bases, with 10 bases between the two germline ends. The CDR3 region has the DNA TGTGCCAGCAGTTTATCGAGGGAAATTGAAAAACTGTTTTTT. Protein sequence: CASSLSREIEKLFF.

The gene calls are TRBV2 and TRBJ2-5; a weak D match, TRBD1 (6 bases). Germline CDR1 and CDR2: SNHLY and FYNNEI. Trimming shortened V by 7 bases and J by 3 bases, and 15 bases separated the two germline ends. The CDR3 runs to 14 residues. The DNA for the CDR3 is TGTGCCAGCAAGGCAGGGGCGATTGAAGAGACCCAGTACTTC. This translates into CASKAGAIEETQYF.

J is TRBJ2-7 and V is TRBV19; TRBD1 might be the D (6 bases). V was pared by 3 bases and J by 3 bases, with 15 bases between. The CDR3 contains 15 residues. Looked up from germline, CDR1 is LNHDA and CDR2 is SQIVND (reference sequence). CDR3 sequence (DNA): TGTGCCAGTAGTATCAACAGGGCGCACGTCTACGAGCAGTACTTC. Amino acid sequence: CASSINRAHVYEQYF.

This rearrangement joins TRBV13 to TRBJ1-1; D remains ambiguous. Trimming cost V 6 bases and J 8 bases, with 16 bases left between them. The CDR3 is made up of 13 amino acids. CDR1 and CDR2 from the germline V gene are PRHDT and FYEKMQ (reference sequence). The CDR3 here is CASSYGRAPEAFF. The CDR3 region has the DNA TGTGCCAGCAGTTATGGGAGGGCACCGGAAGCTTTCTTT.